The clone carrying this TCR beta chain was counted between two and nine times. Antigen unknown. The sample is drawn from a study of vaccination and CD4 T cells after COVID-19. Turning to the study itself: Cultures that served as controls received a CEFX pool, an HIV-1 Nef pool, or no peptide.

Study-wide points: Convalescent patients had a median around 90% of reactive clones appearing only post-vaccination.

Treatment described: approximately 9-day PBMC culture with coronavirus spike peptide pools or control peptides (ViraFEST assay). During the years 2011-2018, before the COVID-19 pandemic, the unexposed donor's CD4+ T cells were collected. With the Oncomine TCR Beta short-read assay, DNA from cultured CD4+ T cells was sequenced. TCRdb independently ran MiXCR on the PCR reads; one entry per CDR3 protein. The sample records about 4,400 distinct CDR3 sequences, under 30% being singletons. CDR3 size: 13 residues. CDR1 and CDR2 (germline): DFQATT, SNEGSKA (reference sequence). Unmatched junction bases numbered 10, after V lost 6 bases and J lost 5 bases.

This chain joins TRBV20-1 and TRBJ2-7; 7 nucleotides match TRBD2. Sequenced material: CD4+ T cells from blood, cultured in vitro. This TCR was sampled from a human donor in good health. The CDR3 DNA sequence: TGCAGTGCCAAATGGGGGGGGAGGGACGAGCAGTACTTC. It is translated as CSAKWGGRDEQYF.